The rows below give T cell receptor beta chains drawn from one sample of a study of shared clonotypes between healthy human individuals. TCRdb keeps only in-frame clones here, not all; method: immunoSEQ multiplex PCR. The table shows approximately 2,000,000 clones, with roughly 90% occurring only once. The specimen was naive CD4+ T cells from PBMCs. The receptor set was obtained from a young man in good health. Some clones in this sample may be carry-over from other donors' samples. Each CDR3 is given with its conserved first and last residue. A D gene is named only where the DNA matches it firmly. Only some rows state a clone size, as once, few, many or a class for expanded clones.

TRBJ2-5 TRBD2 TRBV9 NA CASSVSNSGSAETQYF TGTGCCAGCAGCGTCTCTAATAGCGGGTCCGCCGAGACCCAGTACTTC
TRBJ1-2 NA TRBV6-6 NA CARRPHGYYGYTF TGTGCCAGACGGCCTCACGGATACTATGGCTACACCTTC
TRBJ1-2 TRBD1 TRBV6-1 NA CASTQIRGQGYTF TGTGCCAGCACTCAAATCAGGGGGCAAGGCTACACCTTC
TRBJ2-2 NA TRBV27 NA CASRGQGVGELFF TGTGCCAGCAGAGGTCAGGGCGTCGGGGAGCTGTTTTTT
TRBJ2-7 NA TRBV6-5 NA CASSSGRGVTYEQYF TGTGCCAGCAGTTCCGGACGGGGTGTTACCTACGAGCAGTACTTC
TRBJ1-4 NA TRBV10-3 NA CAISKEKNEKLFF TGTGCCATCAGTAAAGAGAAAAATGAAAAACTGTTTTTT
TRBJ2-5 NA TRBV5-4 NA CASSLEDPGTPETQYF TGTGCCAGCAGCTTGGAGGACCCCGGGACGCCGGAGACCCAGTACTTC
TRBJ2-1 NA TRBV5-6 NA CASSLYSGSTYNEQFF TGTGCCAGCAGCTTATACTCAGGGTCAACCTACAATGAGCAGTTCTTC
TRBJ1-5 TRBD1 TRBV6-1 NA CALGQGALGNQPQHF TGTGCCCTGGGACAGGGGGCATTGGGCAATCAGCCCCAGCATTTT
TRBJ1-4 NA TRBV28 NA CASSQGGGVDEKLFF TGTGCCAGCAGCCAGGGCGGGGGAGTAGATGAAAAACTGTTTTTT
TRBJ2-5 NA TRBV18 NA CASSPTSEETQYF TGTGCCAGCTCACCTACCTCCGAAGAGACCCAGTACTTC
TRBJ2-3 TRBD2 TRBV7-3 NA CASSLTGTSGSGLSDTQYF TGTGCCAGCAGCTTAACTGGGACTAGCGGGAGCGGATTATCAGATACGCAGTATTTT
TRBJ1-3 NA TRBV4-3 NA CASSQKIGSGNTIYF TGCGCCAGCAGCCAAAAGATAGGCTCTGGAAACACCATATATTTT
TRBJ2-1 TRBD1 TRBV5-1 NA CASSLLAGTDHDNEQFF TGCGCCAGCAGCCTGCTGGCCGGGACAGACCACGACAATGAGCAGTTCTTC
TRBJ2-1 TRBD2 TRBV4-1 few CASSPSGSSYNEQFF TGCGCCAGCAGCCCTAGCGGGAGCTCCTACAATGAGCAGTTCTTC
TRBJ2-3 TRBD2 TRBV4-3 NA CASSPGTSGSTDTQYF TGCGCCAGCAGCCCCGGGACTAGCGGAAGCACAGATACGCAGTATTTT
TRBJ2-7 NA TRBV4-2 NA CASSQGWGRRLGERPYEQYF TGTGCCAGCAGCCAAGGGTGGGGTCGGCGGTTAGGGGAGCGACCCTACGAGCAGTACTTC
TRBJ1-2 NA TRBV25-1 NA CASSDRLNYGYTF TGTGCCAGCAGTGACCGCCTAAACTATGGCTACACCTTC
TRBJ2-1 TRBD2 TRBV4-3 once CASSQFSEREGHDEQFF TGCGCCAGCAGCCAATTCTCAGAGCGGGAGGGCCACGATGAGCAGTTCTTC
TRBJ1-1 TRBD1 TRBV2 NA CASRLQGAMGDTEAFF TGTGCCAGCAGGCTACAGGGGGCGATGGGGGACACTGAAGCTTTCTTT
TRBJ2-1 NA TRBV18 NA CASSMTDPSYNEQFF TGTGCCAGCTCTATGACAGATCCGTCCTACAATGAGCAGTTCTTC
TRBJ2-4 TRBD1 TRBV28 NA CASSRTGTGAYF TGTGCCAGCAGCCGTACCGGGACAGGGGCGTACTTC
TRBJ1-4 NA TRBV4-1 NA CASAPVTAEKLFF TGCGCCAGCGCGCCCGTGACTGCGGAAAAACTGTTTTTT
TRBJ1-4 NA TRBV4-1 NA CASSQDHYDGTGEKLFF TGCGCCAGCAGCCAAGATCATTACGATGGGACCGGGGAAAAACTGTTTTTT
TRBJ2-5 NA TRBV15 NA CATSRTRTEQETQYF TGTGCCACCAGCAGGACGAGGACTGAACAAGAGACCCAGTACTTC
TRBJ2-2 NA TRBV7-2 NA CASSLGVTGGTGELFF TGTGCCAGCAGCTTGGGGGTGACAGGAGGAACCGGGGAGCTGTTTTTT
TRBJ2-3 TRBD2 TRBV9 NA CASSTLAGGPDTQYF TGTGCCAGCAGCACACTAGCGGGAGGGCCTGATACGCAGTATTTT
TRBJ1-1 NA TRBV6-5 NA CASSSPLNTEAFF TGTGCCAGCAGCTCTCCTTTGAACACTGAAGCTTTCTTT
TRBJ1-1 NA TRBV9 NA CASSVGGRVDTEAFF TGTGCCAGCAGCGTAGGAGGTAGGGTTGACACTGAAGCTTTCTTT
TRBJ2-7 TRBD2 TRBV4-2 NA CASSHGLAGSSRTYEQYF TGTGCCAGCAGCCACGGGCTAGCGGGGTCTTCGAGGACCTACGAGCAGTACTTC
TRBJ2-5 NA TRBV2 NA CASSGSPVETQYF TGTGCCAGCAGCGGGAGTCCGGTGGAGACCCAGTACTTC
TRBJ2-1 NA TRBV4-3 NA CASSYLDGNEQFF TGCGCCAGCAGCTATTTGGACGGGAATGAGCAGTTCTTC
TRBJ1-2 TRBD1 TRBV28 NA CASRETGGELYGYTF TGTGCCAGCAGAGAAACAGGGGGCGAACTCTATGGCTACACCTTC
TRBJ1-5 TRBD1 TRBV6-1 NA CASGDRVLSRQPQHF TGTGCCAGCGGGGACAGGGTTCTTTCTCGTCAGCCCCAGCATTTT
TRBJ2-2 NA TRBV7-7 NA CASSRDWNTGELFF TGTGCCAGCAGCCGGGACTGGAACACCGGGGAGCTGTTTTTT
TRBJ2-1 NA TRBV30 NA CAWSVSGRGEQFF TGTGCCTGGAGTGTTAGCGGTCGGGGTGAGCAGTTCTTC
TRBJ1-1 TRBD1 TRBV14 NA CASRRQGQGGAEAFF TGTGCCAGCAGACGGCAGGGACAGGGAGGCGCTGAAGCTTTCTTT
TRBJ2-5 NA TRBV5-1 NA CASGGQQETQYF TGCGCCAGCGGGGGCCAACAAGAGACCCAGTACTTC
TRBJ1-2 NA TRBV5-4 NA CASSLGGRGLWYGYTF TGTGCCAGCAGCTTGGGAGGTCGGGGCCTATGGTATGGCTACACCTTC
TRBJ1-1 NA TRBV29-1 NA CSVVGGVNTEAFF TGCAGCGTTGTGGGGGGGGTGAACACTGAAGCTTTCTTT
TRBJ2-5 NA TRBV5-1 NA CASSLTGTEETQYF TGCGCCAGCAGTCTCACCGGGACGGAAGAGACCCAGTACTTC
TRBJ2-7 TRBD1 TRBV2 NA CASSEGDRVSYEQYF TGTGCCAGCAGTGAGGGTGACAGGGTGTCCTACGAGCAGTACTTC
TRBJ1-1 NA TRBV6-1 NA CASSRTGTTTEAFF TGTGCCAGCAGTAGAACAGGGACCACCACTGAAGCTTTCTTT
TRBJ1-5 NA TRBV19 NA CASSINWQAQPQHF TGTGCCAGTAGTATCAATTGGCAGGCTCAGCCCCAGCATTTT
TRBJ2-1 NA TRBV11-2 NA CASSPPLWNEQFF TGTGCCAGCAGCCCGCCCCTTTGGAATGAGCAGTTCTTC
TRBJ1-2 NA TRBV20-1 NA CSARAGDGYTF TGCAGTGCTAGGGCGGGGGATGGCTACACCTTC
TRBJ1-1 TRBD1 TRBV6-6 NA CASSDQGASDTEAFF TGTGCCAGCTCGGACCAGGGGGCTAGTGACACTGAAGCTTTCTTT
TRBJ1-1 TRBD1 TRBV10-3 few CAITLTGGTEAFF TGTGCCATCACCTTGACAGGGGGCACTGAAGCTTTCTTT
TRBJ2-7 TRBD1 TRBV19 NA CASRSGTEYEQYF TGTGCCAGTAGATCGGGGACAGAGTACGAGCAGTACTTC
TRBJ2-3 TRBD1 TRBV29-1 NA CSGATGQRADTQYF TGCAGCGGGGCGACGGGACAGAGAGCAGATACGCAGTATTTT
TRBJ2-5 TRBD1 TRBV27 NA CASSPNRGRKTQYF TGTGCCAGCAGCCCTAACAGGGGGCGTAAGACCCAGTACTTC
TRBJ2-2 TRBD2 TRBV5-1 NA CASSFLSASGNLGELFF TGCGCCAGCAGCTTCCTATCGGCTAGCGGGAATCTCGGGGAGCTGTTTTTT
TRBJ2-1 TRBD2 TRBV10-3 NA CATTGLAGGGNEQFF TGTGCCACCACGGGACTAGCGGGAGGGGGGAATGAGCAGTTCTTC
TRBJ2-2 TRBD2 TRBV28 NA CASSSQGTRGTGELFF TGTGCCAGCAGTTCCCAGGGGACTAGGGGCACCGGGGAGCTGTTTTTT
TRBJ1-3 NA TRBV2 NA CASTPSGSGNTIYF TGTGCCAGCACCCCGTCGGGCTCTGGAAACACCATATATTTT
TRBJ2-3 TRBD2 TRBV11-2 NA CASSFLAGVDSDTQYF TGTGCCAGCAGCTTCCTAGCGGGAGTAGATTCAGATACGCAGTATTTT
TRBJ2-1 TRBD2 TRBV7-9 NA CASSPSSGRRGNEQFF TGTGCCAGCAGCCCGAGTAGCGGGAGACGGGGCAATGAGCAGTTCTTC